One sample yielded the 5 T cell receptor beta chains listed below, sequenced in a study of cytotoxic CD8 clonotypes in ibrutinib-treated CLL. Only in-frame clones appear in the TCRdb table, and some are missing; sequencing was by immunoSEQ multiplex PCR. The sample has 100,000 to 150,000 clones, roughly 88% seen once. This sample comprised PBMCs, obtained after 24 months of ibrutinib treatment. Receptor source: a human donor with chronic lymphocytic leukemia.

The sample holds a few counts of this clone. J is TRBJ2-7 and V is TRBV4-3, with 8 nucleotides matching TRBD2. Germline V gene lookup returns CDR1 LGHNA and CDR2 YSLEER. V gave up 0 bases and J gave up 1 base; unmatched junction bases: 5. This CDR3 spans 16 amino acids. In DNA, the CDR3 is TGCGCCAGCAGCCAAGAAGGCGGGGGGACTTCCTACGAGCAGTACTTC. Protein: CASSQEGGGTSYEQYF.

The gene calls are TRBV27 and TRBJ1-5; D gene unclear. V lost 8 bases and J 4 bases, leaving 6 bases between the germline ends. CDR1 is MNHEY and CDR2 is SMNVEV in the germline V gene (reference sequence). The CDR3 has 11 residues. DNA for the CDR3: TGTGCCAGCCGGGTTAATCAGCCCCAGCATTTT. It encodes CASRVNQPQHF.

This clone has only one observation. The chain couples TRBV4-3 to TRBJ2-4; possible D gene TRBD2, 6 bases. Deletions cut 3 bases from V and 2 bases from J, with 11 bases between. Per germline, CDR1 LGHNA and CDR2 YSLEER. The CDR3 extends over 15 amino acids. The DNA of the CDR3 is TGCGCCAGCAGCCATGCAGGCGGGACCAAAAACATTCAGTACTTC. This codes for CASSHAGGTKNIQYF.

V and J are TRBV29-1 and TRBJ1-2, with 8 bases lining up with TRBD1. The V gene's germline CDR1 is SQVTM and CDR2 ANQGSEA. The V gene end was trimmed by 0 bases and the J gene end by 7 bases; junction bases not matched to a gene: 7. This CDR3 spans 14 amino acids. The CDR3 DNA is TGCAGCGTTGAAGAAGGACAGGGAGGGGGTGGCTACACCTTC. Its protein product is CSVEEGQGGGGYTF. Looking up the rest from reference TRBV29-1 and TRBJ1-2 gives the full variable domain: SAVISQKPSRDICQRGTSLTIQCQVDSQVTMMFWYRQQPGQSLTLIATANQGSEATYESGFVIDKFPISRPNLTFSTLTVSNMSPEDSSIYLCSVEEGQGGGGYTFGSGTRLTVV.

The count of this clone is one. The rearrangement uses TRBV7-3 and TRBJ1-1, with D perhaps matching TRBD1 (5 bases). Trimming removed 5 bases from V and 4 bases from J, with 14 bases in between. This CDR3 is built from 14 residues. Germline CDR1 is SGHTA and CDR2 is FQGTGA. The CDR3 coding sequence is TGTGCCAGCAGCCCCCGGGGGTTGGTCACTGAAGCTTTCTTT. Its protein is CASSPRGLVTEAFF.